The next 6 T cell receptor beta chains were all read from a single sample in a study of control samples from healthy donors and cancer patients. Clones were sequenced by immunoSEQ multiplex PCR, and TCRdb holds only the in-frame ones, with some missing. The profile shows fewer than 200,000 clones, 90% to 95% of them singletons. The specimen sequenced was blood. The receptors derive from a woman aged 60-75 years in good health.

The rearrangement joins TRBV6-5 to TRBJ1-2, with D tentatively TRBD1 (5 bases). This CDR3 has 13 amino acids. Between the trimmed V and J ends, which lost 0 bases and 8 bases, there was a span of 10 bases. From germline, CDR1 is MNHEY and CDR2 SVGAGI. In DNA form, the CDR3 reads TGTGCCAGCAGTTACTCGGCAGGGTGGGGCTACACCTTC. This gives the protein CASSYSAGWGYTF.

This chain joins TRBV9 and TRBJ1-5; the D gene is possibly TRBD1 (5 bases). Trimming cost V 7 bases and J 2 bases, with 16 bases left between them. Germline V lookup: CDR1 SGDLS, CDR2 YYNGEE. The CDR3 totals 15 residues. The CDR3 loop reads CASSPFGGGNQPQHF. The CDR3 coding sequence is TGTGCCAGCTCCCCCTTCGGAGGGGGCAATCAGCCCCAGCATTTT. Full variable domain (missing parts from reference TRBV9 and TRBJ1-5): DSGVTQTPKHLITATGQRVTLRCSPRSGDLSVYWYQQSLDQGLQFLIQYYNGEERAKGNILERFSAQQFPDLHSELNLSSLELGDSALYFCASSPFGGGNQPQHFGDGTRLSIL.

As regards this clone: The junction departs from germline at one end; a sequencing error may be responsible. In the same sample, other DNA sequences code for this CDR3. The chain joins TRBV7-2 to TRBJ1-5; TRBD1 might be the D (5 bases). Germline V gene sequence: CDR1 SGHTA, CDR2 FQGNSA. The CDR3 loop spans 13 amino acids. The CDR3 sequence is CASSLQGNQPQHF. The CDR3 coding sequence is TGTGCCAGCAGCTTACAGGGCAATCAACCCCAGCATTTT.

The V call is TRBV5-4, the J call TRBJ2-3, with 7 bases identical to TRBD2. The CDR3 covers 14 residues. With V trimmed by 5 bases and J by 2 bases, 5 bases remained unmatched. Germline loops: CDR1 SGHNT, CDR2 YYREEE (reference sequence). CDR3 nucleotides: TGTGCCAGCAGTCGAGCGGGGACCACAGATACGCAGTATTTT. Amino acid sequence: CASSRAGTTDTQYF.

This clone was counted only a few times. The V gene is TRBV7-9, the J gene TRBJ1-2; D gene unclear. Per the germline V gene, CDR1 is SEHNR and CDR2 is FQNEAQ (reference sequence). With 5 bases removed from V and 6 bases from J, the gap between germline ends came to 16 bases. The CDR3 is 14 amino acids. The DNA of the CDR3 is TGTGCCAGCAGCCCGACGTTTGCGTGGGATGGCTACACCTTC. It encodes CASSPTFAWDGYTF.

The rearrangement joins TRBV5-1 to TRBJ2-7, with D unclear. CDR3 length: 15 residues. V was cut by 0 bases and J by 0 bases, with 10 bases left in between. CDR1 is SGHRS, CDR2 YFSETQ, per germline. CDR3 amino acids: CASSLASLSSYEQYF. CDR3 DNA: TGCGCCAGCAGCTTGGCCTCCCTGAGCTCCTACGAGCAGTACTTC.